This T cell receptor beta chain was recovered during a study of shared clonotypes between healthy human individuals. HIV-negative, healthy adults without recent acute infections or vaccinations were the donors. The CDR3 consists of 15 residues. From germline, CDR1 is MNHEY and CDR2 SMNVEV (reference sequence). The V end lost 4 bases, the J end lost 8 bases, and 18 bases lay between the germline ends. Comment on this clone: The antigen remains undetermined.

Study-wide results and caveats: Between several donors, naive CD4 clonotypes were shared at a level of about 5%. Estimated clonotype richness was generally higher in naive than memory subsets. Clonotypes not shared had lower generation probabilities than those common to all four donors.

The data were produced by immunoSEQ multiplex PCR, yet TCRdb's version contains in-frame clones alone and is incomplete. The sample has about 1.1 million clones, around 82% seen once; the top ten hold around 0.6%. The receptor's source is a man younger than 35 in good health. Some clones in this sample may be carry-over from other donors' samples. J is TRBJ2-1 and V is TRBV27, with D possibly matching TRBD1 (5 bases). The sequencing sample was made of memory CD4+ T cells from PBMCs. The subset is: CD45RA-negative fraction. The CDR3 sequence is CASSSWMAGFHEQFF. The CDR3 DNA sequence: TGTGCCAGCAGTTCCTGGATGGCAGGGTTCCATGAGCAGTTCTTC.